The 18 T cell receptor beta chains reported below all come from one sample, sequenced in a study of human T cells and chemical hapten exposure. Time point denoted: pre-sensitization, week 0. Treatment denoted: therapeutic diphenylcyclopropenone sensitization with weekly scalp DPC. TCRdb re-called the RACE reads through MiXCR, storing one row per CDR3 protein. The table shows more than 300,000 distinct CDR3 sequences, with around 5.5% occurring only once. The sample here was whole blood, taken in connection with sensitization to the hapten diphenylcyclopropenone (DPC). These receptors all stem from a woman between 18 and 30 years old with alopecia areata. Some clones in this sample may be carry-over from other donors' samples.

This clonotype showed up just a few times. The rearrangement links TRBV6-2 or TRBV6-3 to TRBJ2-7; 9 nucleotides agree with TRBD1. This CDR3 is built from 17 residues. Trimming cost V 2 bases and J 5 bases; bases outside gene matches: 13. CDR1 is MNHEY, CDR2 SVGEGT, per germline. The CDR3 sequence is CASSYPRWTGVENEQYF. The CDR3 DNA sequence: TGTGCCAGCAGTTACCCGCGGTGGACAGGGGTTGAGAACGAGCAGTACTTC.

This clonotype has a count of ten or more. CDR3 DNA sequence: TGTGCCAGCAGCTTAGAGGGAGCGGGGGCCTACGAGCAGTACTTC. Its protein product is CASSLEGAGAYEQYF. V usage is TRBV7-2 and J usage is TRBJ2-7, with 8 bases aligning to TRBD2. The trim removed 1 base at V and 2 bases at J, leaving 4 bases unmatched. The CDR3 spans 15 residues. Germline V gives CDR1 SGHTA, CDR2 FQGNSA.

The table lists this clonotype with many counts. CDR3 protein: CASSLAPGPSNSPLHF. The CDR3 bases are TGCGCCAGCAGCTTGGCACCGGGACCTAGTAATTCACCCCTCCACTTT. The chain has TRBV5-1 and TRBJ1-6, with TRBD1 as a possible D gene (5 bases). Germline lookup yields CDR1 SGHRS and CDR2 YFSETQ. V shed 0 bases and J shed 6 bases, with 13 bases lying between them. This CDR3 is 16 amino acids long.

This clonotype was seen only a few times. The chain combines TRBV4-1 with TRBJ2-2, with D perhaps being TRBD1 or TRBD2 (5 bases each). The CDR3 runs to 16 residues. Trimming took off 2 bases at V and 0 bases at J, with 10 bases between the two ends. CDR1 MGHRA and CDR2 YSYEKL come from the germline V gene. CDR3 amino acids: CASSQKGTANTGELFF. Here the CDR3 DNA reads TGCGCCAGCAGCCAAAAGGGGACGGCGAACACCGGGGAGCTGTTTTTT.

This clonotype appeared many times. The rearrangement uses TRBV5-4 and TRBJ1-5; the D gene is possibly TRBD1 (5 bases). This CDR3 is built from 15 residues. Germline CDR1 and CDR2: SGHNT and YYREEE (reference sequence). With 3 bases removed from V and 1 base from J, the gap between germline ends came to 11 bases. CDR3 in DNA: TGTGCCAGCAGCTATTCCCCAGGGAGCAATCAGCCCCAGCATTTT. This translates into CASSYSPGSNQPQHF.

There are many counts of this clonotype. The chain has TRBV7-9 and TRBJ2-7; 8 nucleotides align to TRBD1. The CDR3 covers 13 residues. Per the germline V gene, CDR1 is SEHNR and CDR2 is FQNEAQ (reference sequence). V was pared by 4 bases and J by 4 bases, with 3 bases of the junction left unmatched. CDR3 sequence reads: CASSSGGVYEQYF. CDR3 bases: TGTGCCAGCAGCTCAGGGGGCGTTTACGAGCAGTACTTC.

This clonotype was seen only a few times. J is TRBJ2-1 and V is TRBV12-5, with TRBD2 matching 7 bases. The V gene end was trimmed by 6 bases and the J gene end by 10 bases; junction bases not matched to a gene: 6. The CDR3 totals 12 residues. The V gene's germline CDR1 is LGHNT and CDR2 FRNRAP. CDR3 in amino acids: CASGRGVREQFF. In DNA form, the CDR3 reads TGTGCTAGTGGCCGGGGGGTCCGGGAGCAGTTCTTC.

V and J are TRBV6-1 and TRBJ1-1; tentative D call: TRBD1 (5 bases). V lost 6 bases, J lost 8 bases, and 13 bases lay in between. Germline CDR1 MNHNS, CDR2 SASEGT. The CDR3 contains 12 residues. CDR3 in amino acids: CASSQGRREAFF. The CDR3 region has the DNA TGTGCCAGCAGCCAGGGACGGCGAGAAGCTTTCTTT.

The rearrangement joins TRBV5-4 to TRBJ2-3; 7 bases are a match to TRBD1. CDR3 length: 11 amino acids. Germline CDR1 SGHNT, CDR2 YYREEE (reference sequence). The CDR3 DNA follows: TGTGCAGTCAGGGGGACAGATACGCAGTATTTT. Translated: CAVRGTDTQYF.

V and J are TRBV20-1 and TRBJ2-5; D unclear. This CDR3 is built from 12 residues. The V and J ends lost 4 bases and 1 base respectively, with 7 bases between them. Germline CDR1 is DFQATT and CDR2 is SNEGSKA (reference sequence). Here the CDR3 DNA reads TGCAGTGCTAACAGAGGCCAAGAGACCCAGTACTTC. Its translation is CSANRGQETQYF.

The CDR3 DNA is TGTGCCAGCAGTTACCAGGGGTTAAATTCACCCCTCCACTTT. Translating gives CASSYQGLNSPLHF. The V call is TRBV6-2 or TRBV6-3, the J call TRBJ1-6; TRBD1 is a possible D gene (6 bases). This CDR3 is built from 14 residues. The V gene lost 2 bases and the J gene lost 7 bases, with 9 bases spanning the gap. Germline assignment: CDR1 MNHEY and CDR2 SVGEGT.

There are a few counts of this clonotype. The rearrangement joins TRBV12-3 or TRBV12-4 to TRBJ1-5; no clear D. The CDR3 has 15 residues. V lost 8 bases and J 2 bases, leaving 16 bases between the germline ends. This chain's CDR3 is CASAGGTVGNQPQHF. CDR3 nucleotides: TGTGCCAGCGCGGGCGGAACGGTGGGCAATCAGCCCCAGCATTTT.

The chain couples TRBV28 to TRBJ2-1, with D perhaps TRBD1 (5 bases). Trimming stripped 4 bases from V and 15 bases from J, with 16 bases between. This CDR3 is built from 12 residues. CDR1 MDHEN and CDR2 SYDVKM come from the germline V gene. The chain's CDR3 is CASSSYQGWPFF. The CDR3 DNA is TGTGCCAGCAGTTCGTACCAGGGATGGCCGTTCTTC. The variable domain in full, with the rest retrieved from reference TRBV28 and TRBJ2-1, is DVKVTQSSRYLVKRTGEKVFLECVQDMDHENMFWYRQDPGLGLRLIYFSYDVKMKEKGDIPEGYSVSREKKERFSLILESASTNQTSMYLCASSSYQGWPFFGPGTRLTVL.

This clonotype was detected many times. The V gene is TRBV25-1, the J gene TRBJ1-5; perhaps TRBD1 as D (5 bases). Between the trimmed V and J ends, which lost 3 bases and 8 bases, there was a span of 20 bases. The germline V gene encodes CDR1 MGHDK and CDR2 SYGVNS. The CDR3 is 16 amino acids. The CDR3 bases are TGTGCCAGCAGTGAGGCTGGAACAGGACTTCAAGAGCCCCAGCATTTT. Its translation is CASSEAGTGLQEPQHF. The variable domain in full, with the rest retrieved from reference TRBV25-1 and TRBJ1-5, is EADIYQTPRYLVIGTGKKITLECSQTMGHDKMYWYQQDPGMELHLIHYSYGVNSTEKGDLSSESTVSRIRTEHFPLTLESARPSHTSQYLCASSEAGTGLQEPQHFGDGTRLSIL.

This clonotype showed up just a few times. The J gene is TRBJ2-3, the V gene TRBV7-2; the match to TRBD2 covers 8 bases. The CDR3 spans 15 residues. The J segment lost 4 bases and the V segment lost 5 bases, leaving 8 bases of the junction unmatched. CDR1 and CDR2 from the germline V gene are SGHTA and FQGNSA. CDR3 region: CASSPTGGPADTQYF. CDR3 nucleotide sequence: TGTGCCAGCAGCCCCACGGGGGGGCCCGCAGATACGCAGTATTTT.

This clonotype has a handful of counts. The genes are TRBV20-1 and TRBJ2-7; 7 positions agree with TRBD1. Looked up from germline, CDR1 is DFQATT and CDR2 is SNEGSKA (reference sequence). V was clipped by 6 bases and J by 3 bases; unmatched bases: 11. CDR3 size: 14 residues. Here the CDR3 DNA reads TGCAGTGCCACGACACTGGGACAGATCTACGAGCAGTACTTC. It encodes CSATTLGQIYEQYF.

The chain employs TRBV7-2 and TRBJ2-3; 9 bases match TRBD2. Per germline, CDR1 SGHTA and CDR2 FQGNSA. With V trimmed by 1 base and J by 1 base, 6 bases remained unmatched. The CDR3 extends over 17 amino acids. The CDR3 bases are TGTGCCAGCAGCTTAGTCGGCGGGGGGGCCGGCACAGATACGCAGTATTTT. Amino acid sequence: CASSLVGGGAGTDTQYF.

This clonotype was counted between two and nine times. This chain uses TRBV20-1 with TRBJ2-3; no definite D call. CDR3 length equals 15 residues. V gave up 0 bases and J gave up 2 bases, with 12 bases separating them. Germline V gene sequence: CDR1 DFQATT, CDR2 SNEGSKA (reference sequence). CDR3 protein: CSARDVGGYTDTQYF. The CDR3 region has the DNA TGCAGTGCTAGAGATGTCGGCGGATACACAGATACGCAGTATTTT.